Listed below are T cell receptor beta chains from one sample, sequenced in a study of blood T cell repertoires in COVID-19. The data were produced by immunoSEQ multiplex PCR, yet TCRdb's version contains in-frame clones alone and is incomplete. The profile shows 250,000 or so clones, about 88% of them singletons. Sequencing input: PBMCs or T cells enriched from blood (not recorded which). The receptors derive from a woman aged 50 to 60 who had been exposed to COVID-19. The CDR3 runs from the conserved cysteine through the conserved F or W.

J | V | length | CDR3
TRBJ2-1 | TRBV18 | 14 | CASSRLAVNNEQFF
TRBJ1-1 | TRBV5-1 | 13 | CASSYSASTEAFF
TRBJ2-7 | TRBV20-1 | 11 | CSALQVREQYF
TRBJ2-7 | TRBV9 | 13 | CASSVGLAYEQYF
TRBJ2-5 | TRBV7-2 | 14 | CASSLGTGQETQYF
TRBJ1-5 | TRBV5-8 | 15 | CASSGGTGPHQPQHF
TRBJ1-2 | TRBV24-1 | 15 | CATSDPARGESGYTF
TRBJ1-1 | TRBV27 | 13 | CASRGGMNTEAFF
TRBJ2-3 | TRBV29-1 | 12 | CSVRQGADTQYF
TRBJ1-1 | TRBV14 | 15 | CASSQDEEGITEAFF
TRBJ1-2 | TRBV2 | 14 | CASSGREFTGGYTF
TRBJ2-3 | TRBV29-1 | 11 | CSVAGVDTQYF
TRBJ2-7 | TRBV7-6 | 15 | CASSLGTGKAYEQYF
TRBJ2-2 | TRBV5-1 | 12 | CASSFGTGELFF
TRBJ1-1 | TRBV10-3 | 14 | CAISGTGGKTEAFF
TRBJ2-2 | TRBV5-1 | 13 | CASSLGITGELFF
TRBJ2-2 | TRBV4-2 | 14 | CASSPGEDTGELFF
TRBJ1-2 | TRBV25-1 | 15 | CASSDRAGGDYGYTF
TRBJ1-2 | TRBV24-1 | 16 | CATSDPVRTTGDGYTF
TRBJ1-5 | TRBV19 | 16 | CASSRDRGLGNQPQHF
TRBJ2-3 | TRBV5-4 | 14 | CASSLGLALATQYF
TRBJ1-1 | TRBV13 | 15 | CASSLNPQGGTEAFF
TRBJ1-5 | TRBV6-5 | 13 | CASSLGGTQPQHF
TRBJ1-1 | TRBV18 | 17 | CASSPPTGGRGNTEAFF
TRBJ1-1 | TRBV12-3/TRBV12-4 | 13 | CASTRTVNTEAFF
TRBJ1-5 | TRBV5-6 | 13 | CASSFGGDEPQHF
TRBJ1-3 | TRBV6-5 | 14 | CASIPDRAGNTIYF
TRBJ2-5 | TRBV27 | 17 | CASSPGQGAPGGETQYF
TRBJ1-1 | TRBV20-1 | 14 | CSASRSPGRDEAFF